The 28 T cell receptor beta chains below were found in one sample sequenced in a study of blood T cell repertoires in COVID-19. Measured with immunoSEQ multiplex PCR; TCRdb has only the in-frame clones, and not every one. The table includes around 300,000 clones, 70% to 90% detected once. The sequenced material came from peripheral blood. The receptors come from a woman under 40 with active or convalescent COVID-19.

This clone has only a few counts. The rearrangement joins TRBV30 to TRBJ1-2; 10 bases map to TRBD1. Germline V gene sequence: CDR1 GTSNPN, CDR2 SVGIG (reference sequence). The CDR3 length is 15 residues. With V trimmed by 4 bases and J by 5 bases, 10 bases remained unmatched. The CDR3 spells CAWTLSTGGNYGYTF. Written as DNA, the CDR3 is TGTGCCTGGACCCTATCGACAGGGGGCAATTATGGCTACACCTTC.

CDR3 sequence: CSASAAGVQYF. CDR3 bases: TGCAGTGCTAGTGCCGCGGGGGTGCAGTACTTC. The chain is built from TRBV20-1 and TRBJ2-7, with TRBD2 matching 7 bases. CDR1 is DFQATT, CDR2 SNEGSKA, per germline (reference sequence). V gave up 3 bases and J gave up 9 bases; unmatched junction bases: 5. This CDR3 has 11 amino acids.

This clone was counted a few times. This CDR3 reads CASSIVGSYSGANVLTF. CDR3 nucleotide sequence: TGTGCCAGTAGTATAGTTGGCTCATACTCTGGGGCCAACGTCCTGACTTTC. V gene TRBV19 combines with J gene TRBJ2-6; D ambiguous. Trimming shortened V by 1 base and J by 0 bases, and 10 bases separated the two germline ends. Per the germline V gene, CDR1 is LNHDA and CDR2 is SQIVND (reference sequence). The CDR3 extends over 17 amino acids.

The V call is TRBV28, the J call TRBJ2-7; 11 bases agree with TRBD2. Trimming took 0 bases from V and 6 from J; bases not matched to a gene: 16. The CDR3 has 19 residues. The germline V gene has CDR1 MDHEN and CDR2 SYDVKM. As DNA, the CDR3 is TGTGCCAGCAGTTTATGGCGGGATCCTCGGACTAGCGGGCGAACCGAGCAGTACTTC. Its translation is CASSLWRDPRTSGRTEQYF.

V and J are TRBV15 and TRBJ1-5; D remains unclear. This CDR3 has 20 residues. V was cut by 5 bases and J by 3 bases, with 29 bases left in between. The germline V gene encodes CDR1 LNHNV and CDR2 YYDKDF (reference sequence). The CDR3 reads CATSASSIALNEYPNQPQHF. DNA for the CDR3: TGTGCCACCAGCGCAAGTTCTATAGCGCTTAACGAATACCCCAATCAGCCCCAGCATTTT.

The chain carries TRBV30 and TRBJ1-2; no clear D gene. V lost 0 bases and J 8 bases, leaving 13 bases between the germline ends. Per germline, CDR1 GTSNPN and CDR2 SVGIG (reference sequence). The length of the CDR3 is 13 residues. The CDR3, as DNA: TGTGCCTGGAGTGTACGGGTCCTCCGGGGCTACACCTTC. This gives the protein CAWSVRVLRGYTF.

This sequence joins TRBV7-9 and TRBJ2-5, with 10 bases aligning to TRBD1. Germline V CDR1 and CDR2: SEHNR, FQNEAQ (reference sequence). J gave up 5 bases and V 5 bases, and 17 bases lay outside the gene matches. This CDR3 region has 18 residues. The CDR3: CASSALQGQGFLRETQYF. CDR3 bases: TGTGCCAGCAGCGCTCTCCAGGGACAGGGGTTTTTAAGGGAGACCCAGTACTTC.

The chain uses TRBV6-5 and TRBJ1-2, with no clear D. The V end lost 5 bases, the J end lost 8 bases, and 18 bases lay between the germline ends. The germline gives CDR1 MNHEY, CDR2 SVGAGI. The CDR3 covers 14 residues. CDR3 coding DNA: TGTGCCAGCAGTCCGGGGTCCGCCCTCAAAGGCTACACCTTC. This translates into CASSPGSALKGYTF.

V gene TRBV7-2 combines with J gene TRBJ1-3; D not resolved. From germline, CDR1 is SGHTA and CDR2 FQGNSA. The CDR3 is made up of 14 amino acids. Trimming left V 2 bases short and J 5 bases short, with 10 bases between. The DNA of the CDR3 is TGTGCCAGCAGCTTACAGGACGGGAGAAACACCATATATTTT. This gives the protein CASSLQDGRNTIYF.

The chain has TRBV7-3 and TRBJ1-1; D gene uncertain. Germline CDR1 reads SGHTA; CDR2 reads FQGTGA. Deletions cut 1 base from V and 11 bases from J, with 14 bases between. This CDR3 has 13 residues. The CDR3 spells CASSLNGGEGAFF. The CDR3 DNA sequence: TGTGCCAGCAGCTTAAATGGAGGCGAAGGTGCTTTCTTT.

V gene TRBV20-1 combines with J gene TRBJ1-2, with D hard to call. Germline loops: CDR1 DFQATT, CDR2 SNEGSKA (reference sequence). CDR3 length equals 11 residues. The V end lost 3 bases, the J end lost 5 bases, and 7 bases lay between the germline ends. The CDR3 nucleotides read TGCAGTGCTAGTTTCAGTTATGGCTACACCTTC. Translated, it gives CSASFSYGYTF.

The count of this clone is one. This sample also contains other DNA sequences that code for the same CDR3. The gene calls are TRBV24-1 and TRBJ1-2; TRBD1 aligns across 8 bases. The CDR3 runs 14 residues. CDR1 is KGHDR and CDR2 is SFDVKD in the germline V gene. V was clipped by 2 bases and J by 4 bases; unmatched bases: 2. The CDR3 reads CATSDSGQGYGYTF. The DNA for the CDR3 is TGTGCCACCAGTGATTCTGGACAGGGCTATGGCTACACCTTC.

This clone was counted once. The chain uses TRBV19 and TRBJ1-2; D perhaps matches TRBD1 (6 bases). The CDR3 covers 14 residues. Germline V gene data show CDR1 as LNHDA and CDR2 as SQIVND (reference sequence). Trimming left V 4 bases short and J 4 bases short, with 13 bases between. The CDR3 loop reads CASSTREGVYGYTF. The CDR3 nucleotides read TGTGCCAGTAGTACCAGGGAGGGGGTCTATGGCTACACCTTC.

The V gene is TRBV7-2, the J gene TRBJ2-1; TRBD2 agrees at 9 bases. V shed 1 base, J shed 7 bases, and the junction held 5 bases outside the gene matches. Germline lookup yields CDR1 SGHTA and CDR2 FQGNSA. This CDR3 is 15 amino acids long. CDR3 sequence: CASSLERGVENEQFF. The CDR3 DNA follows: TGTGCCAGCAGCTTAGAGCGGGGGGTGGAGAATGAGCAGTTCTTC.

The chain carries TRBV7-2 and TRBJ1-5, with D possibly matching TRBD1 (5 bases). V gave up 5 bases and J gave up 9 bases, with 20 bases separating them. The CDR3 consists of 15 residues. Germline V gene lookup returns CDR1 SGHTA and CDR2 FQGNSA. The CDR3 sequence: CASSPDRLGDGPQHF. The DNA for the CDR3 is TGTGCCAGCAGCCCAGACAGACTGGGTGATGGGCCCCAGCATTTT.

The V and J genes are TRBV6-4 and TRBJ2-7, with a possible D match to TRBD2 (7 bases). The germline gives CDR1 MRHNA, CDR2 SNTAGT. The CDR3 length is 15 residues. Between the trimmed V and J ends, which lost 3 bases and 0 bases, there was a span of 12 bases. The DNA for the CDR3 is TGTGCCAGCAGTGAAAGGGGGGGGAGCTCCTACGAGCAGTACTTC. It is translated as CASSERGGSSYEQYF.

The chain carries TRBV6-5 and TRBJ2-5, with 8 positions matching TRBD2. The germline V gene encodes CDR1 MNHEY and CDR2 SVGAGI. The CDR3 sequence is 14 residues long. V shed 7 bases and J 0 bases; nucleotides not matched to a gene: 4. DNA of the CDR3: TGTGCCAGCATCCTCGGGGGGGACCAAGAGACCCAGTACTTC. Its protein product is CASILGGDQETQYF.

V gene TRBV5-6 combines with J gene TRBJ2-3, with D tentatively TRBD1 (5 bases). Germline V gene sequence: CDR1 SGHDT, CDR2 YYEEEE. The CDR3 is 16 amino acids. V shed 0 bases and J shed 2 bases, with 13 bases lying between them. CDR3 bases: TGTGCCAGCAGCTTGGAAGGGTTGGGGCTCACAGATACGCAGTATTTT. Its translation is CASSLEGLGLTDTQYF.

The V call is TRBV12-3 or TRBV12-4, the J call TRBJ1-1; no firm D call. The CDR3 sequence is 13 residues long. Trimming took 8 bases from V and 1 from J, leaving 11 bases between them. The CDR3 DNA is TGTGCCAGCCGAATGCGGGCGAACACTGAAGCTTTCTTT. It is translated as CASRMRANTEAFF.

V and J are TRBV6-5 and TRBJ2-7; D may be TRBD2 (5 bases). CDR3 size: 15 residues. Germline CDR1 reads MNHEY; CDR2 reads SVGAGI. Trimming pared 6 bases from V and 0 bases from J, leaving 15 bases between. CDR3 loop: CASRLNEADSYEQYF. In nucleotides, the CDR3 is TGTGCCAGCAGACTCAACGAAGCGGACTCCTACGAGCAGTACTTC.

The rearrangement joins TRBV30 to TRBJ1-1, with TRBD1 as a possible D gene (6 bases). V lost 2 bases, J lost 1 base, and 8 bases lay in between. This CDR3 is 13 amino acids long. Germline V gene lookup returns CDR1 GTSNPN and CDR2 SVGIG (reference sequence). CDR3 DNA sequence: TGTGCCTGGAGTAGGGGGACGAACACTGAAGCTTTCTTT. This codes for CAWSRGTNTEAFF.

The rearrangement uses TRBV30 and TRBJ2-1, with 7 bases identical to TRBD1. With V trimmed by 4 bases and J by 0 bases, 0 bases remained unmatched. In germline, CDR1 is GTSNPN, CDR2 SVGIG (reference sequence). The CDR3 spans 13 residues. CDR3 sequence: CAWTGGSYNEQFF. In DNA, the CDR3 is TGTGCCTGGACAGGGGGCTCCTACAATGAGCAGTTCTTC.

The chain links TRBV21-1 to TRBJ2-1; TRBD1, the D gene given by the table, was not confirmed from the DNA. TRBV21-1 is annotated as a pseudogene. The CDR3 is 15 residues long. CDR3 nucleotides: TGTGCCAGCAGTAAGGATGGGACAGGGGTCAATGAGCAGTTCTTC. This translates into CASSKDGTGVNEQFF.

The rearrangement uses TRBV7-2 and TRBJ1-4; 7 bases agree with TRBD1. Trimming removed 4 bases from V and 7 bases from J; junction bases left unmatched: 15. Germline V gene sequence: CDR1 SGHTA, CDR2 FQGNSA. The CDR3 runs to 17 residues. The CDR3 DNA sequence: TGTGCCAGCAGCTCCAGAATCGTTGGGACAGATAGTGAAAAACTGTTTTTT. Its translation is CASSSRIVGTDSEKLFF.

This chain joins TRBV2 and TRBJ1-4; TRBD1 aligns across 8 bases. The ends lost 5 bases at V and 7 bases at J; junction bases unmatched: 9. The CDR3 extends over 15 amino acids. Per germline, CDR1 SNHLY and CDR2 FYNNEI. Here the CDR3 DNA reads TGTGCCAGCAGTATGGGGACAGGAGAACTTGAAAAACTGTTTTTT. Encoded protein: CASSMGTGELEKLFF.

For the CDR3, the DNA is TGCGCCAGCAGCTTGGATACTAGCGGGGGGCCCTACGAGCAGTACTTC. Translation gives CASSLDTSGGPYEQYF. The chain is built from TRBV5-1 and TRBJ2-7, with TRBD2 identical over 12 bases. Germline loops: CDR1 SGHRS, CDR2 YFSETQ. The trim removed 0 bases at V and 2 bases at J, leaving 3 bases unmatched. This CDR3 region has 16 residues.

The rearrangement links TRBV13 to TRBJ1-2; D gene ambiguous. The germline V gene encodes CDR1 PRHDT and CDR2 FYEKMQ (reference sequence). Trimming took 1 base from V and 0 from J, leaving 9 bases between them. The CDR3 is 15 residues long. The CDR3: CASSLVRETNYGYTF. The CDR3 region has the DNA TGTGCCAGCAGCTTAGTCCGGGAAACTAACTATGGCTACACCTTC.

The CDR3 reads CASRKTGSSYNEQFF. CDR3 coding DNA: TGTGCCAGTAGGAAGACAGGGAGCTCCTACAATGAGCAGTTCTTC. The chain carries TRBV19 and TRBJ2-1; 7 bases agree with TRBD1. The CDR3 covers 15 residues. CDR1 LNHDA and CDR2 SQIVND come from the germline V gene (reference sequence). The V gene end was trimmed by 6 bases and the J gene end by 0 bases; junction bases not matched to a gene: 5.